A selection of T cell receptor beta chains follows, all from one sample in a study of cytomegalovirus exposure and HLA in healthy donors. This table comes from immunoSEQ multiplex PCR, and its TCRdb copy is limited to in-frame clones, with some not included. The sample yields about 95,000 clones, approximately 81% seen once. Sequencing was performed on PBMCs. Source of these receptors: a woman between 65 and 79 years old in good health and CMV-seropositive. CDR3s include the opening cysteine and the closing phenylalanine or tryptophan. The D gene is left open where the match is weak. Not all rows give a size; the values are once, few, many and, for expanded clones, a class.

TRBV21-1	TRBJ2-5	-	-	CASSNRDSLQETQYF	TGTGCCAGCAGCAACAGGGACTCCCTCCAAGAGACCCAGTACTTC
TRBV18	TRBJ1-1	-	-	CASSEGLNTEAFF	TGTGCCAGCTCAGAGGGATTGAACACTGAAGCTTTCTTT
TRBV11-2	TRBJ2-2	TRBD1	-	CASSFYGTGKTGELFF	TGTGCCAGCAGCTTCTACGGGACAGGGAAAACCGGGGAGCTGTTTTTT
TRBV5-4	TRBJ2-5	TRBD2	once	CASSPELSSGEETQYF	TGTGCCAGCAGCCCAGAATTATCTAGCGGGGAAGAGACCCAGTACTTC
TRBV2	TRBJ1-6	-	-	CASSRRPELLNSPLHF	TGTGCCAGCAGCAGACGTCCGGAGCTACTAAATTCACCCCTCCACTTT
TRBV5-3	TRBJ1-2	TRBD1	-	CARSPHGTGGYGYTF	TGTGCCAGAAGCCCCCATGGGACAGGGGGCTATGGCTACACCTTC
TRBV9	TRBJ2-5	TRBD2	once	CASSPRTSGYNQETQYF	TGTGCCAGCAGCCCTCGGACTAGCGGGTACAACCAAGAGACCCAGTACTTC
TRBV28	TRBJ1-4	-	-	CASSLSLGGRGEKLFF	TGTGCCAGCAGTTTATCTTTGGGGGGGCGCGGTGAAAAACTGTTTTTT
TRBV28	TRBJ2-3	TRBD2	-	CASSVLAGIDTQYF	TGTGCCAGCAGCGTGCTAGCGGGAATAGATACGCAGTATTTT
TRBV5-6	TRBJ2-1	TRBD1	-	CASSQGTGSYNEQFF	TGTGCCAGCAGCCAAGGGACAGGGTCCTACAATGAGCAGTTCTTC
TRBV19	TRBJ2-2	TRBD2	-	CASSFRTSGSTGELFF	TGTGCCAGTAGTTTTCGGACTAGCGGGAGCACCGGGGAGCTGTTTTTT
TRBV27	TRBJ2-1	TRBD2	-	CASSFGTSGDYEQFF	TGTGCCAGCAGTTTCGGGACTAGCGGGGACTATGAGCAGTTCTTC
TRBV19	TRBJ1-5	-	few	CASGETPVQPQHF	TGTGCCAGTGGGGAGACCCCGGTTCAGCCCCAGCATTTT